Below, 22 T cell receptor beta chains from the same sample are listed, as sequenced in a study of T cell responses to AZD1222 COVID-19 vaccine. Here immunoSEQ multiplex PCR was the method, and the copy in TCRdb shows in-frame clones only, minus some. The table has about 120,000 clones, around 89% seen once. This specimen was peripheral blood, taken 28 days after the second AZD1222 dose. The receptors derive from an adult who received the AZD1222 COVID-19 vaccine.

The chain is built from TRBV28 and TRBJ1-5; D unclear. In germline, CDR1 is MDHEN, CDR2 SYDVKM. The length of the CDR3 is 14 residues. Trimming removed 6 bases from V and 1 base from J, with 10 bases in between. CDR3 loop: CASSPGGSNQPQHF. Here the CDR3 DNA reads TGTGCCAGCAGCCCCGGCGGAAGCAATCAGCCCCAGCATTTT. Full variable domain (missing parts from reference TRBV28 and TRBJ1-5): DVKVTQSSRYLVKRTGEKVFLECVQDMDHENMFWYRQDPGLGLRLIYFSYDVKMKEKGDIPEGYSVSREKKERFSLILESASTNQTSMYLCASSPGGSNQPQHFGDGTRLSIL.

CDR3: CASSLDRHSYEQYF. The CDR3 DNA reads as TGTGCCAGCAGCTTAGATAGGCATTCCTACGAGCAGTACTTC. The chain uses TRBV11-2 and TRBJ2-7, with D unresolved. There are 14 residues in the CDR3. Between the trimmed V and J ends, which lost 0 bases and 1 base, there was a span of 7 bases. Per germline, CDR1 SGHAT and CDR2 FQNNGV.

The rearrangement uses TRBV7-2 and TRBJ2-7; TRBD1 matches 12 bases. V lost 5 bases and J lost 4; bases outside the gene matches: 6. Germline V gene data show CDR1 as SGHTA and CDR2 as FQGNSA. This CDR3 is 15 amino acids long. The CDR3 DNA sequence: TGTGCCAGCAGCCTTCAGGGACAGGGGGCTTACGAGCAGTACTTC. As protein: CASSLQGQGAYEQYF.

The CDR3 sequence: CASRPTGGASEYF. The CDR3 DNA reads TGTGCCAGCAGGCCGACGGGGGGCGCAAGCGAATACTTC. This chain uses TRBV27 with TRBJ2-7, with D perhaps TRBD2 (7 bases). Looked up from germline, CDR1 is MNHEY and CDR2 is SMNVEV (reference sequence). V was trimmed by 6 bases and J by 13 bases, leaving 22 bases between them. The CDR3 runs 13 residues.

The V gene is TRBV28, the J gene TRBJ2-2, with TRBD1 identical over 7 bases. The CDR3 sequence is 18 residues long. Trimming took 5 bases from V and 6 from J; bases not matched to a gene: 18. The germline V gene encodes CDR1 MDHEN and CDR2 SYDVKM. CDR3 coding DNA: TGTGCCAGCAGTCCCCCCCCAGGGACAGAGATCCTCTCCGGGGAGCTGTTTTTT. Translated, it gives CASSPPPGTEILSGELFF.

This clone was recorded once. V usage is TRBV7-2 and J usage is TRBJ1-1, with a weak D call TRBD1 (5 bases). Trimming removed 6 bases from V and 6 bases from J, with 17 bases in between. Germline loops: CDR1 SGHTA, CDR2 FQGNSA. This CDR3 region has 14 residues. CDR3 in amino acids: CASRASGGASEAFF. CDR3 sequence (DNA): TGTGCCAGCAGGGCCTCGGGGGGTGCCTCTGAAGCTTTCTTT.

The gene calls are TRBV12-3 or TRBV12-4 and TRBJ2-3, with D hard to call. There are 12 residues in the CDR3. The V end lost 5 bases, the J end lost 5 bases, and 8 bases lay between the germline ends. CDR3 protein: CASSGTRDTQYF. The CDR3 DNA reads TGTGCCAGCAGTGGAACTCGAGATACGCAGTATTTT.

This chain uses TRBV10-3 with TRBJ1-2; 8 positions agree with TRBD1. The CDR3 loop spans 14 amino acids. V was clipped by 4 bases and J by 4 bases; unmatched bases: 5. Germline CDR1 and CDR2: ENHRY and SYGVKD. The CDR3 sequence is CAISAETGAYGYTF. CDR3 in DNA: TGTGCCATCAGTGCTGAGACAGGGGCCTATGGCTACACCTTC.

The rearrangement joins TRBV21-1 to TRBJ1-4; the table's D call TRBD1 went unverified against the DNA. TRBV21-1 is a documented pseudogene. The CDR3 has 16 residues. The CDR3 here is CASSKDQARGQEKLFF. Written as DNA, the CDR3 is TGTGCCAGCAGCAAAGATCAGGCCAGGGGGCAGGAAAAACTGTTTTTT.

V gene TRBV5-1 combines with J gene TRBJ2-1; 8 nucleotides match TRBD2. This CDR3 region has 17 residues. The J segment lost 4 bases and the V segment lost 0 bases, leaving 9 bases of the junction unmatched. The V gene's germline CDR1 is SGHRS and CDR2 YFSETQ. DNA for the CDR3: TGCGCCAGCAGCTTGGGAGTAGCGGGGACGGTTTACAATGAGCAGTTCTTC. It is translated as CASSLGVAGTVYNEQFF.

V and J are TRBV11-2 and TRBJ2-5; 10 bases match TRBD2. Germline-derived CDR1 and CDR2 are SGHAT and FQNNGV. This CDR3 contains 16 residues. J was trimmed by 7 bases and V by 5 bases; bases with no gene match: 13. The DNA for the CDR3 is TGTGCCAGCAGCCAGGGATCCAGCGGGGGGGCCTTGACCCAGTACTTC. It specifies CASSQGSSGGALTQYF.

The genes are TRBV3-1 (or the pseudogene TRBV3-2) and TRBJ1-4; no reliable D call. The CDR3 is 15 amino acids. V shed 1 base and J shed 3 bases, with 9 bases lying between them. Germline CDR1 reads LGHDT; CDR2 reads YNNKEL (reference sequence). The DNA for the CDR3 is TGTGCCAGCAGCCAAGGGTGGGAGGCTAATGAAAAACTGTTTTTT. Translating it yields CASSQGWEANEKLFF.

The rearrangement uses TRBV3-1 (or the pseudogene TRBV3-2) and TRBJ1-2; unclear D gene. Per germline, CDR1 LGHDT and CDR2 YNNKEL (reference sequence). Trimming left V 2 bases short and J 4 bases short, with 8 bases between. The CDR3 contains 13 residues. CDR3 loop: CASSQPGPYGYTF. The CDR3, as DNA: TGTGCCAGCAGCCAACCGGGCCCCTATGGCTACACCTTC.

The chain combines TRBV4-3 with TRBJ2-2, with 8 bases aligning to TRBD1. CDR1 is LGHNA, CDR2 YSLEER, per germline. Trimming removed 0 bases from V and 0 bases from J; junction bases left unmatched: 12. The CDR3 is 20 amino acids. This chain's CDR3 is CASSQDRQGAFRANTGELFF. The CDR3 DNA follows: TGCGCCAGCAGCCAAGATCGCCAGGGGGCTTTCCGCGCGAACACCGGGGAGCTGTTTTTT.

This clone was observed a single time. CDR3 region: CASSLLGYEQYF. As DNA, the CDR3 is TGTGCCAGCAGTTTATTGGGCTACGAGCAGTACTTC. V is TRBV12-3 or TRBV12-4 and J is TRBJ2-7; D remains unclear. The CDR3 contains 12 residues. Trimming took 2 bases from V and 3 from J, leaving 5 bases between them.

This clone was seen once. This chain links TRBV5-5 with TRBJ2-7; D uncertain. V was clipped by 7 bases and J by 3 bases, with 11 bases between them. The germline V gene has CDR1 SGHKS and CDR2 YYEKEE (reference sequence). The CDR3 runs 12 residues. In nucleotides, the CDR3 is TGTGCCAGCGGCGGCGCCAACTACGAGCAGTACTTC. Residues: CASGGANYEQYF.

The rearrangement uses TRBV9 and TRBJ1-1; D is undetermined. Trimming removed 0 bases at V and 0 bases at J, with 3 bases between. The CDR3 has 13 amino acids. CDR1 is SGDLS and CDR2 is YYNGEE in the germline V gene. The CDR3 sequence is CASSVVLNTEAFF. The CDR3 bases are TGTGCCAGCAGCGTAGTATTGAACACTGAAGCTTTCTTT. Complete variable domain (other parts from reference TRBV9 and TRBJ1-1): DSGVTQTPKHLITATGQRVTLRCSPRSGDLSVYWYQQSLDQGLQFLIQYYNGEERAKGNILERFSAQQFPDLHSELNLSSLELGDSALYFCASSVVLNTEAFFGQGTRLTVV.

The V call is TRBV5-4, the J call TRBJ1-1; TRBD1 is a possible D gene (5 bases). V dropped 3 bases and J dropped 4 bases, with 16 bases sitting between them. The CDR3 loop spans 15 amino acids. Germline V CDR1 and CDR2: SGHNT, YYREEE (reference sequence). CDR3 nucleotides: TGTGCCAGCAGCTCCTCGCGCCAGGGCGGCACTGAAGCTTTCTTT. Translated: CASSSSRQGGTEAFF. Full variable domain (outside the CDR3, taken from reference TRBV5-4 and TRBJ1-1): ETGVTQSPTHLIKTRGQQVTLRCSSQSGHNTVSWYQQALGQGPQFIFQYYREEENGRGNFPPRFSGLQFPNYSSELNVNALELDDSALYLCASSSSRQGGTEAFFGQGTRLTVV.

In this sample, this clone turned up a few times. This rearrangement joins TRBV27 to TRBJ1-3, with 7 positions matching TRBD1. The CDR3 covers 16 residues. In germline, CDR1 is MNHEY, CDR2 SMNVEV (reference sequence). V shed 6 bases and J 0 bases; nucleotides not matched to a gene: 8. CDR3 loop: CASSEGAGDSGNTIYF. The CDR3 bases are TGTGCCAGCAGCGAGGGGGCAGGAGACTCTGGAAACACCATATATTTT.

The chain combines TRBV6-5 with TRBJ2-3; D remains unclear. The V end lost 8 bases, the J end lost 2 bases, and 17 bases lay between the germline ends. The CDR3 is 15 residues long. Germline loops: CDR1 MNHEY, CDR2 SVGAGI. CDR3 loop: CASVRSGRFTDTQYF. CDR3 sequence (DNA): TGTGCCAGCGTCAGGTCGGGTCGATTCACAGATACGCAGTATTTT.

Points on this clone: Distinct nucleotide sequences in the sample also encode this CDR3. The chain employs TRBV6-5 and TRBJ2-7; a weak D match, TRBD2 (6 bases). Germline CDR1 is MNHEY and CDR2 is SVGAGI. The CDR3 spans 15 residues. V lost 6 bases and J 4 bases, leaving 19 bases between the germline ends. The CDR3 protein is CASRMTVTGGYEQYF. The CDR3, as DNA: TGTGCCAGCAGGATGACGGTGACCGGGGGATACGAGCAGTACTTC.

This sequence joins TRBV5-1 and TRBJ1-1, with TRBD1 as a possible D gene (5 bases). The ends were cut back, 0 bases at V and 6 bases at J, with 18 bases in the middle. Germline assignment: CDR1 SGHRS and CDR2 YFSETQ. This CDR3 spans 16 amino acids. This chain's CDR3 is CASSLVGTGERAEAFF. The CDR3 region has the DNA TGCGCCAGCAGCTTGGTAGGGACGGGGGAACGGGCTGAAGCTTTCTTT. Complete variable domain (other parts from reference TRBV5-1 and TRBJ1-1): KAGVTQTPRYLIKTRGQQVTLSCSPISGHRSVSWYQQTPGQGLQFLFEYFSETQRNKGNFPGRFSGRQFSNSRSEMNVSTLELGDSALYLCASSLVGTGERAEAFFGQGTRLTVV.